The clone carrying this T cell receptor beta chain was counted ten times or more. Its antigen is still unknown. This entry comes from a study of T-cell reconstitution after alpha-beta-depleted transplantation in children. Study observations and caveats: Expanded graft clones numbering several hundred reportedly gave rise to alpha-beta T cells about two months after transplant. The study traced high day-60 TCRbeta diversity in some patients to surviving recipient T cells and thymic progenitors. T-cell counts and diversity were attributed mostly to newly produced T cells one year after transplant.

The ends lost 6 bases at V and 2 bases at J; junction bases unmatched: 6. The CDR3 length is 14 residues. Germline V gene sequence: CDR1 DFQATT, CDR2 SNEGSKA (reference sequence). Preparation of the TCRbeta library involved a method that used unique molecular identifiers. MiXCR was run by TCRdb on the PCR reads, yielding one entry per CDR3 protein. This sample yields roughly 670,000 distinct CDR3 sequences, of which over 10% are seen a single time; around 0.79% belongs to the top ten. Sequenced here: PBMCs, sampled before TCRalphabeta/CD19-depleted stem cell transplant. The chain uses TRBV20-1 and TRBJ2-1; 8 bases fit TRBD2. The sequence came from a girl aged 2 to 9 with congenital amegakaryocytic thrombocytopenia, due to receive a stem cell transplant. For the CDR3, the DNA is TGCAGTGCGATAGAGACTAGCGCCTACAATGAGCAGTTCTTC. Amino acid sequence: CSAIETSAYNEQFF.